The clone carrying this T cell receptor beta chain was seen just once. Its matching antigen is unknown. Measured with immunoSEQ multiplex PCR; TCRdb has only the in-frame clones, and not every one. The sample shows about 96,000 clones, around three quarters of them seen only once. The data stem from a study of glioma-infiltrating T cells after dendritic cell vaccination. Study findings and constraints: The cohort had few patients with full blood and tumor sets.

This receptor was identified in a human donor with glioblastoma. The sequenced sample was blood, obtained before dendritic cell vaccination.

CDR3 loop: CASSLAGRRNEKLFF. The DNA for the CDR3 is TGCGCCAGCAGCTTGGCCGGTCGTCGAAATGAAAAACTGTTTTTT. This chain links TRBV5-1 with TRBJ1-4; no reliable D call. Germline loops: CDR1 SGHRS, CDR2 YFSETQ. V was clipped by 0 bases and J by 5 bases, with 11 bases between them. This CDR3 comprises 15 residues.